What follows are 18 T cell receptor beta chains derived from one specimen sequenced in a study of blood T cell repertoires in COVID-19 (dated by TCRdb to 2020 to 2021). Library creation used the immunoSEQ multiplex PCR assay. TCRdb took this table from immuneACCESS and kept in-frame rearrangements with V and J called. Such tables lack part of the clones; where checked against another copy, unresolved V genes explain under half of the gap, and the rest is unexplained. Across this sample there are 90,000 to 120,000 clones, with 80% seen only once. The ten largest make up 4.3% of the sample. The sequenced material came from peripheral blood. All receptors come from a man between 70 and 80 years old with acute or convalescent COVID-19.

The CDR3 region is CATSRELRNGAFF. In nucleotides, the CDR3 is TGTGCCACCAGCAGGGAACTACGAAACGGGGCTTTCTTT. The V gene is TRBV15, the J gene TRBJ1-1; D not certain. Germline CDR1 and CDR2: LNHNV and YYDKDF (reference sequence). The ends were cut back, 3 bases at V and 11 bases at J, with 16 bases in the middle. This CDR3 contains 13 residues.

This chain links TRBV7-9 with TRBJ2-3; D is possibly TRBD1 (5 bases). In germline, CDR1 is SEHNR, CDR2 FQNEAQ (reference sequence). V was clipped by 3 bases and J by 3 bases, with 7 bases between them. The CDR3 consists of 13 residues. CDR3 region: CASSFSGTDTQYF. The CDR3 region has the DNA TGTGCCAGCAGCTTCTCAGGGACAGATACGCAGTATTTT.

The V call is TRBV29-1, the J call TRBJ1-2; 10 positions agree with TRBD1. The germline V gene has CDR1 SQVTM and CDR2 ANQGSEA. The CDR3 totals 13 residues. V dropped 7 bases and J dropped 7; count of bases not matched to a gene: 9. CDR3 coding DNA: TGCAGCGCGACGACAGGGGGCACGGGTGGCTACACCTTC. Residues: CSATTGGTGGYTF.

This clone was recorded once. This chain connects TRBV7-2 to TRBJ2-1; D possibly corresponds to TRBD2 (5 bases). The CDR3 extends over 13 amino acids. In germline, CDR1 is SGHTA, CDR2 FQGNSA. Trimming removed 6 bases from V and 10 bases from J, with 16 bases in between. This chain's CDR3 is CASRATLAQEQFF. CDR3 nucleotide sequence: TGTGCCAGCAGGGCCACCCTAGCTCAAGAGCAGTTCTTC.

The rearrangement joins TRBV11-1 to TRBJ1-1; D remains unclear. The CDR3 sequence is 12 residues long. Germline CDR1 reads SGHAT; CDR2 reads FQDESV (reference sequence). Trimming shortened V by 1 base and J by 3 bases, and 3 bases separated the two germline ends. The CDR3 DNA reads TGTGCCAGCAGCTTAGTAGACACTGAAGCTTTCTTT. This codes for CASSLVDTEAFF.

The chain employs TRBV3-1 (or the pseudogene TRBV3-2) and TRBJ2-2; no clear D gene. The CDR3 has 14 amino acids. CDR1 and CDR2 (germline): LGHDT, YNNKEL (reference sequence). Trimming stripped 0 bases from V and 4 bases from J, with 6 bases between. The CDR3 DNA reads TGTGCCAGCAGCCAAGACTACTCCACCGGGGAGCTGTTTTTT. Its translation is CASSQDYSTGELFF.

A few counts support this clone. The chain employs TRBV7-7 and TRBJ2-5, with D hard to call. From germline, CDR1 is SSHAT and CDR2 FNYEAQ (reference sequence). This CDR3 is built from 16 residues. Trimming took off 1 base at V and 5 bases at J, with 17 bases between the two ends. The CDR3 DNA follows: TGTGCCAGCAGCTTAGGGGCCCCCTCCGGCGTTGAGACCCAGTACTTC. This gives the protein CASSLGAPSGVETQYF.

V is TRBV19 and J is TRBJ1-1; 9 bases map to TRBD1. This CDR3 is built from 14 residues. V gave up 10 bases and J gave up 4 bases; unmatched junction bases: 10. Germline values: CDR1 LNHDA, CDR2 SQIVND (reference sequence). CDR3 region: CATTRTGEATEAFF. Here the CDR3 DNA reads TGTGCCACCACCCGGACAGGGGAGGCCACTGAAGCTTTCTTT.

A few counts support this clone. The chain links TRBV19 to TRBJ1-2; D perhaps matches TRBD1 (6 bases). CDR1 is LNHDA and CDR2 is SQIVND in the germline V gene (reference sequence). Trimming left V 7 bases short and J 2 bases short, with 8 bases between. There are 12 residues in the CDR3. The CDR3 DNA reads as TGTGCCAGTACCACAGGGAACTATGGCTACACCTTC. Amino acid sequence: CASTTGNYGYTF.

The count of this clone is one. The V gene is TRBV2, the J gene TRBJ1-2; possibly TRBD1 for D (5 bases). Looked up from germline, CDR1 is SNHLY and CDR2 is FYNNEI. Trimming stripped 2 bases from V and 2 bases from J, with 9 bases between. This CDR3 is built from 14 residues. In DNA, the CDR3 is TGTGCCAGCAGTGAAAGCGGGGGGAACTATGGCTACACCTTC. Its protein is CASSESGGNYGYTF.

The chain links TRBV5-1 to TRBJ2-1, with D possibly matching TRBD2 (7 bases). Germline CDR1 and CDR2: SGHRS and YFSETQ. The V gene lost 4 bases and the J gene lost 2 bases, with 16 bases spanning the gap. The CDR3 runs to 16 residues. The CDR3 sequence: CASSQGGAFAYNEQFF. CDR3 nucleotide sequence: TGCGCCAGCAGCCAAGGGGGGGCATTTGCCTACAATGAGCAGTTCTTC. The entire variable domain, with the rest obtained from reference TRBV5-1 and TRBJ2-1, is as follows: KAGVTQTPRYLIKTRGQQVTLSCSPISGHRSVSWYQQTPGQGLQFLFEYFSETQRNKGNFPGRFSGRQFSNSRSEMNVSTLELGDSALYLCASSQGGAFAYNEQFFGPGTRLTVL.

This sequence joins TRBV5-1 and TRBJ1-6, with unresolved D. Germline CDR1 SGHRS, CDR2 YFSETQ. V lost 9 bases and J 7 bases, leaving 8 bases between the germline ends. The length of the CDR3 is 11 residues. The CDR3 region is CAIQQNSPLHF. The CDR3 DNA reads TGCGCCATCCAACAGAATTCACCCCTCCACTTT.

The CDR3 region is CASSQVGTEETQYF. The DNA for the CDR3 is TGCGCCAGCAGCCAAGTTGGGACAGAAGAGACCCAGTACTTC. The chain joins TRBV4-1 to TRBJ2-5; 7 bases match TRBD1. Germline CDR1 and CDR2: MGHRA and YSYEKL. V trimming: 1 base; J trimming: 3 bases; junction bases outside the gene matches: 2. The CDR3 extends over 14 amino acids.

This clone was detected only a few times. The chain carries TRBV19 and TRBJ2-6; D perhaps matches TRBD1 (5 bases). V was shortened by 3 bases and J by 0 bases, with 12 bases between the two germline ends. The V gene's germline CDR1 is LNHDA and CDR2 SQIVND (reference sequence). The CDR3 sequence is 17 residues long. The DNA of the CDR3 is TGTGCCAGTAGTATGGGGTGGGGCCCCTCTGGGGCCAACGTCCTGACTTTC. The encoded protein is CASSMGWGPSGANVLTF.

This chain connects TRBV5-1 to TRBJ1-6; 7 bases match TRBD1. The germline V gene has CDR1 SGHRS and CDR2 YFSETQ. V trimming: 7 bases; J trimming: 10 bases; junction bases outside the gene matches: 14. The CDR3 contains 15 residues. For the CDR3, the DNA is TGCGCCAGCTCCGTCACAGGGGATTCTCAATCACCCCTCCACTTT. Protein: CASSVTGDSQSPLHF. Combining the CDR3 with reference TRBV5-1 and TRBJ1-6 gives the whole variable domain KAGVTQTPRYLIKTRGQQVTLSCSPISGHRSVSWYQQTPGQGLQFLFEYFSETQRNKGNFPGRFSGRQFSNSRSEMNVSTLELGDSALYLCASSVTGDSQSPLHFGNGTRLTVT.

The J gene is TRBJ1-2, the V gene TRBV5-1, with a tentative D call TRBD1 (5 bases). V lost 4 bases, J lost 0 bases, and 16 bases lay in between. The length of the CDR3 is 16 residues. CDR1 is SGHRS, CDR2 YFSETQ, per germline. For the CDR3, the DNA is TGCGCCAGCAGCCCAGGAGCTCTGGGGCCTAACTATGGCTACACCTTC. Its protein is CASSPGALGPNYGYTF.

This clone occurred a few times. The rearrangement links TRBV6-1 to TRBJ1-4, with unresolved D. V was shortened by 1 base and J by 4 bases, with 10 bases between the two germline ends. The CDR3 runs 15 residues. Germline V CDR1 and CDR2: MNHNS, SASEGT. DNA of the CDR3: TGTGCCAGCAGTGAAGGGTGGCAAGATAATGAAAAACTGTTTTTT. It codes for CASSEGWQDNEKLFF.

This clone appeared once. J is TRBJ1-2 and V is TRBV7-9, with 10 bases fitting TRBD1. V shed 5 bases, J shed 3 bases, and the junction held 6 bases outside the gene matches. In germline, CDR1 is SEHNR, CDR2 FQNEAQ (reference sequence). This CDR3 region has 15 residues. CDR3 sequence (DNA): TGTGCCAGCAGCCGCCGGGACAGGGGCGACTATGGCTACACCTTC. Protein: CASSRRDRGDYGYTF.